One and the same sample provided the 8 T cell receptor beta chains below, sequenced in a study of blood T cells in healthy people across ages. It was with a sample-barcoded 5' primer and a J-beta primer mix that a second PCR of roughly 7 to 12 cycles was run. TCRdb processed the 5' RACE reads anew with MiXCR; each CDR3 protein has one entry. The sample holds some 930,000 distinct CDR3 sequences, 25% to 35% seen once. These sequences were also reported in another study, on T cells of mothers and their children.

The material sequenced was blood. Receptors were obtained from a woman between 35 and 50 years old in good health.

This clonotype occurred many times. The chain carries TRBV20-1 and TRBJ2-5; 8 nucleotides agree with TRBD1. This CDR3 has 11 residues. Per germline, CDR1 DFQATT and CDR2 SNEGSKA (reference sequence). The CDR3 coding sequence is TGCACCCAGGGGGCCCAAGAGACCCAGTACTTC. Its protein is CTQGAQETQYF.

This clonotype was recorded at least ten times. The chain carries TRBV12-3 or TRBV12-4 and TRBJ2-1; tentatively, D is TRBD1 (5 bases). Trimming stripped 0 bases from V and 5 bases from J, with 11 bases between. This CDR3 comprises 15 residues. CDR3 in DNA: TGTGCCAGCAGTTTAGCGTTAGGGGAAAACAATGAGCAGTTCTTC. Amino acids: CASSLALGENNEQFF.

This clonotype was counted ten times or more. The chain links TRBV5-1 to TRBJ2-3; D uncertain. Germline values: CDR1 SGHRS, CDR2 YFSETQ. The CDR3 runs 14 residues. Trimming took 4 bases from V and 2 from J, leaving 11 bases between them. The CDR3 bases are TGCGCCAGCAGCCCCAATATGGCCACAGATACGCAGTATTTT. This gives the protein CASSPNMATDTQYF.

A word on this clonotype: A read error may produce the germline difference seen at one junction end. CDR3 amino acids: CAGSADGGTGYEQYF. In DNA, the CDR3 is TGTGCCGGCAGTGCCGATGGAGGGACAGGCTACGAGCAGTACTTC. The genes are TRBV27 and TRBJ2-7, with 8 positions matching TRBD1. Germline-derived CDR1 and CDR2 are MNHEY and SMNVEV (reference sequence). The CDR3 runs to 15 residues.

This clonotype was recorded many times. V gene TRBV9 combines with J gene TRBJ1-2; tentatively, D is TRBD1 (6 bases). Trimming took 7 bases from V and 2 from J, leaving 15 bases between them. CDR1 SGDLS and CDR2 YYNGEE come from the germline V gene. This CDR3 is built from 14 residues. For the CDR3, the DNA is TGTGCCAGCGGGGAGGGGGGCAGCAACTATGGCTACACCTTC. As protein: CASGEGGSNYGYTF.

This clonotype occurred many times. This chain joins TRBV6-5 and TRBJ1-5; D is ambiguous. The germline V gene has CDR1 MNHEY and CDR2 SVGAGI. This CDR3 contains 13 residues. V was clipped by 4 bases and J by 0 bases, with 4 bases between them. This CDR3 reads CASSSLSNQPQHF. CDR3 nucleotides: TGTGCCAGCAGTTCTCTTAGCAATCAGCCCCAGCATTTT.

This clonotype has just a few counts. The chain recombines TRBV28 with TRBJ2-7; tentatively, D is TRBD2 (7 bases). The germline gives CDR1 MDHEN, CDR2 SYDVKM. V lost 6 bases to trimming and J lost 1 base, with 13 bases between them. CDR3 length: 14 residues. The CDR3 region is CASRQGGDSYEQYF. Here the CDR3 DNA reads TGTGCCAGCAGGCAAGGGGGGGATTCCTACGAGCAGTACTTC.

This clonotype occurred a few times. CDR3 protein: CSVEDEGLGSYEQYF. The DNA of the CDR3 is TGCAGCGTTGAAGATGAGGGTTTGGGCTCCTACGAGCAGTACTTC. The chain has TRBV29-1 and TRBJ2-7, with D possibly TRBD2 on 5 matching bases. The CDR3 length is 15 residues. Germline V CDR1 and CDR2: SQVTM, ANQGSEA. Trimming took off 0 bases at V and 0 bases at J, with 12 bases between the two ends.